This T cell receptor beta chain was obtained from a study of blood T cells in healthy people across ages. There are a few counts of this clonotype. Its antigen is as yet unknown. Sample-barcoded 5' priming and a J-beta primer mix drove a second PCR of 7 to 11 cycles. A minimum of 2.5 million CDR3-containing paired-end reads was obtained for each sample. From the 5' RACE reads, TCRdb called clonotypes with MiXCR, one entry per CDR3 protein. The sample has some 700,000 distinct CDR3 sequences, roughly 43% seen once; the top ten hold 20%. The study, taken as a whole, reports: When set beside aged donors, long-lived donors presented more naive CD4+ cells and higher diversity. No conclusive comparison of naive versus antigen-experienced cells was possible with unsorted PBMCs.

Samples had at least 6.5 million PBMCs isolated from them. Specimen: blood. This TCR was recovered from a woman aged 60-75 years in good health.

The CDR3 DNA reads as TGTGCCAGCAGGCTCGCGGGAGGCACACTCTACGAGCAGTACTTC. Translating gives CASRLAGGTLYEQYF. The J gene is TRBJ2-7, the V gene TRBV28, with 8 nucleotides matching TRBD2. The CDR3 contains 15 residues. Trimming at V came to 6 bases and at J to 3 bases, leaving 10 bases not matched to a gene. Per germline, CDR1 MDHEN and CDR2 SYDVKM.